This record looks at one TCR beta chain sequence and its context. The antigen remains unidentified. With V trimmed by 5 bases and J by 10 bases, 9 bases remained unmatched. Germline CDR1 and CDR2: SGHAT and FQNNGV. CDR3 length equals 14 residues. This sample stems from a study of cytotoxic CD8 clonotypes in ibrutinib-treated CLL. Target depth was 1 in 200,000 to 1 in 1 million T cells, about 10x per clonotype. TCRdb's copy holds only in-frame clones and misses some; the assay was immunoSEQ multiplex PCR. The sample holds tens of thousands of clones; roughly nine tenths are singletons and the top ten take 3.1%. Study outcomes and limitations: Contraction or stability on treatment characterized the public clonotypes, which were uncommon.

The clonotype was recovered from a human donor with chronic lymphocytic leukemia. The sample here was PBMCs, taken after 12 months of ibrutinib treatment. This chain links TRBV11-2 with TRBJ1-5; 9 bases are a match to TRBD1. CDR3 loop: CASSPGTGRAPQHF. The CDR3 nucleotides read TGTGCCAGCAGCCCCGGGACAGGGAGGGCACCCCAGCATTTT. The whole variable domain, remainder taken from reference TRBV11-2 and TRBJ1-5, is EAGVAQSPRYKIIEKRQSVAFWCNPISGHATLYWYQQILGQGPKLLIQFQNNGVVDDSQLPKDRFSAERLKGVDSTLKIQPAKLEDSAVYLCASSPGTGRAPQHFGDGTRLSIL.